This is a list of T cell receptor beta chains from one sample in a study of early stage breast cancer tumors. Clones were read by immunoSEQ multiplex PCR, and TCRdb kept only the in-frame ones, dropping some. The repertoire holds about 48,000 clones, with approximately 80% as singletons. Sequenced material: blood. The receptors originated from a person aged 50-59 years with breast cancer. Each CDR3 is given with its conserved first and last residue. The D gene is left open where the match is weak. Size is omitted from some rows. Given values are once, few, many or a class for expanded clones.

d_gene	j_gene	v_gene	abundance	CDR3aa	CDR3nt
NA	TRBJ2-7	TRBV18	NA	CASSPPGTIWYEQYF	TGTGCCAGCTCACCACCGGGGACGATCTGGTACGAGCAGTACTTC
NA	TRBJ2-7	TRBV4-3	NA	CASSQGRRLRDEQYF	TGCGCCAGCAGCCAAGGACGGCGTCTCCGAGACGAGCAGTACTTC
TRBD2	TRBJ2-5	TRBV6-5	NA	CASSRSGGRQETQYF	TGTGCCAGCAGTCGTAGCGGGGGGAGACAAGAGACCCAGTACTTC
TRBD1	TRBJ1-4	TRBV6-5	NA	CASSSPGQGAEKLFF	TGTGCCAGCAGTTCTCCGGGACAGGGGGCTGAAAAACTGTTTTTT
NA	TRBJ2-7	TRBV11-2	NA	CASSLGVYEQYF	TGTGCCAGCAGCTTAGGAGTTTACGAGCAGTACTTC
NA	TRBJ1-1	TRBV27	NA	CASSLKIMNTEAFF	TGTGCCAGCAGTTTAAAGATTATGAACACTGAAGCTTTCTTT
NA	TRBJ2-7	TRBV7-2	NA	CASSSSSLPSEQYF	TGTGCCAGCAGCTCCTCAAGTCTGCCCTCCGAGCAGTACTTC
NA	TRBJ1-2	TRBV19	NA	CASSPQQDAYGYTF	TGTGCCAGTAGTCCCCAACAGGATGCCTATGGCTACACCTTC
TRBD1	TRBJ2-7	TRBV6-5	NA	CASSGTGFSYEQYF	TGTGCCAGCAGTGGGACAGGATTCTCCTACGAGCAGTACTTC
NA	TRBJ2-6	TRBV9	NA	CASSVDPRPSGANVLTF	TGTGCCAGCAGCGTAGATCCCAGACCCTCTGGGGCCAACGTCCTGACTTTC
NA	TRBJ1-5	TRBV11-2	few	CASASGWGTNQPQHF	TGTGCCAGCGCCTCGGGTTGGGGTACCAATCAGCCCCAGCATTTT
TRBD1	TRBJ1-2	TRBV5-1	once	CASSLWTGGGYTF	TGCGCCAGCAGCCTATGGACAGGGGGTGGCTACACCTTC
NA	TRBJ2-1	TRBV7-9	NA	CASTIQAGSYNEQFF	TGTGCCAGCACCATCCAGGCAGGCTCCTACAATGAGCAGTTCTTC
NA	TRBJ1-6	TRBV9	NA	CASSPQGKDSPLHF	TGTGCCAGCAGCCCACAGGGTAAGGATTCACCCCTCCACTTT
NA	TRBJ1-4	TRBV27	NA	CASSRLNEKLFF	TGTGCCAGCAGCCGATTAAATGAAAAACTGTTTTTT
TRBD1	TRBJ2-2	TRBV27	NA	CANRRGQGGNTGELFF	TGTGCCAACAGAAGAGGACAGGGGGGAAACACCGGGGAGCTGTTTTTT